This passage covers 18 T cell receptor beta chains from one sample sequenced in a study of graft-versus-host responses after intestinal transplantation. This table comes from immunoSEQ multiplex PCR, and its TCRdb copy is limited to in-frame clones, with some not included. The profile shows 60,000 or so clones, around 90% of them singletons. Sequencing used PBMCs, obtained 118 to 130 days after intestinal transplantation. These TCRs come from a human patient who received an intestinal transplant, so some T cells may come from the graft donor.

The chain uses TRBV28 and TRBJ1-6; TRBD1 is a possible D gene (5 bases). Germline CDR1 and CDR2: MDHEN and SYDVKM. The CDR3 length is 14 residues. Trimming shortened V by 8 bases and J by 9 bases, and 17 bases separated the two germline ends. CDR3 residues: CASAGATDSSPLHF. The CDR3 DNA reads as TGTGCCAGCGCCGGGGCCACCGATAGTTCACCCCTCCACTTT. The variable domain in full, with the rest retrieved from reference TRBV28 and TRBJ1-6, is DVKVTQSSRYLVKRTGEKVFLECVQDMDHENMFWYRQDPGLGLRLIYFSYDVKMKEKGDIPEGYSVSREKKERFSLILESASTNQTSMYLCASAGATDSSPLHFGNGTRLTVT.

The genes are TRBV7-2 and TRBJ2-3, with D perhaps TRBD2 (5 bases). The CDR3 is 14 residues long. Trimming took 5 bases from V and 4 from J, leaving 13 bases between them. Germline V gene sequence: CDR1 SGHTA, CDR2 FQGNSA. This CDR3 is CASSPITRSDTQYF. CDR3 DNA sequence: TGTGCCAGCAGCCCTATCACTAGATCAGATACGCAGTATTTT.

This clone appeared once. The chain is built from TRBV10-3 and TRBJ2-7; D gene ambiguous. The CDR3 runs 15 residues. Germline V gene data show CDR1 as ENHRY and CDR2 as SYGVKD. Trimming shortened V by 0 bases and J by 0 bases, and 9 bases separated the two germline ends. The CDR3 DNA is TGTGCCATCAGTGAGTCTAGGTTCAACTCCTACGAGCAGTACTTC. Encoded protein: CAISESRFNSYEQYF.

The rearrangement joins TRBV5-1 to TRBJ2-3; D not resolved. Per the germline V gene, CDR1 is SGHRS and CDR2 is YFSETQ. Trimming pared 5 bases from V and 4 bases from J, leaving 20 bases between. CDR3 length equals 16 residues. CDR3: CASSSRPEGRADTQYF. The DNA of the CDR3 is TGCGCCAGCAGTTCAAGACCCGAAGGGCGTGCAGATACGCAGTATTTT.

The chain uses TRBV5-1 and TRBJ1-6, with 7 bases that match TRBD1. Germline V CDR1 and CDR2: SGHRS, YFSETQ. Trimming cost V 5 bases and J 3 bases; bases outside gene matches: 5. The CDR3 has 15 amino acids. The CDR3 region is CASRDRPDYNSPLHF. CDR3 nucleotide sequence: TGCGCCAGCAGGGACAGGCCCGACTATAATTCACCCCTCCACTTT. Looking up the rest from reference TRBV5-1 and TRBJ1-6 gives the full variable domain: KAGVTQTPRYLIKTRGQQVTLSCSPISGHRSVSWYQQTPGQGLQFLFEYFSETQRNKGNFPGRFSGRQFSNSRSEMNVSTLELGDSALYLCASRDRPDYNSPLHFGNGTRLTVT.

This clone was seen a single time. Here the CDR3 DNA reads TGCGCCAGCAGCCAAGGAATGCGGGGTTATTCGGATGAGCAGTTCTTC. This codes for CASSQGMRGYSDEQFF. V usage is TRBV4-1 and J usage is TRBJ2-1, with D tentatively TRBD2 (6 bases). The ends were cut back, 1 base at V and 8 bases at J, with 18 bases in the middle. The CDR3 runs 16 residues. Germline assignment: CDR1 MGHRA and CDR2 YSYEKL.

This CDR3 is CASSLEIGAHEQYF. CDR3 nucleotide sequence: TGCGCCAGCAGCTTGGAAATAGGGGCCCACGAGCAGTACTTC. This chain joins TRBV5-1 and TRBJ2-7; a weak D match, TRBD1 (5 bases). Germline V CDR1 and CDR2: SGHRS, YFSETQ. The CDR3 length is 14 residues. V lost 0 bases and J 5 bases, leaving 12 bases between the germline ends. Full variable domain (remainder filled in from reference TRBV5-1 and TRBJ2-7): KAGVTQTPRYLIKTRGQQVTLSCSPISGHRSVSWYQQTPGQGLQFLFEYFSETQRNKGNFPGRFSGRQFSNSRSEMNVSTLELGDSALYLCASSLEIGAHEQYFGPGTRLTVT.

The gene calls are TRBV13 and TRBJ2-4, with D maybe TRBD1 (5 bases). The V end was cut by 5 bases, the J end by 9 bases, with 20 bases between. The germline V gene has CDR1 PRHDT and CDR2 FYEKMQ (reference sequence). This CDR3 is built from 15 residues. The DNA of the CDR3 is TGTGCCAGCAGCCACTTACCAGGGTCGGATCGCATTCAGTACTTC. Residues: CASSHLPGSDRIQYF.

The chain is built from TRBV28 and TRBJ2-6, with D possibly TRBD1 on 6 matching bases. V was clipped by 6 bases and J by 0 bases, with 15 bases between them. The CDR3 runs 17 residues. Germline assignment: CDR1 MDHEN and CDR2 SYDVKM. CDR3 DNA: TGTGCCAGCAGGACGGGACATATGAGCTCTGGGGCCAACGTCCTGACTTTC. It is translated as CASRTGHMSSGANVLTF.

This sequence joins TRBV11-2 and TRBJ2-1, with D hard to call. Germline CDR1 is SGHAT and CDR2 is FQNNGV. The V and J ends lost 1 base and 8 bases respectively, with 12 bases between them. The CDR3 loop spans 14 amino acids. CDR3 amino acids: CASSLGVWVDEQFF. The CDR3 bases are TGTGCCAGCAGCTTAGGGGTTTGGGTCGATGAGCAGTTCTTC.

This chain connects TRBV9 to TRBJ2-7; 8 bases agree with TRBD2. Trimming took 0 bases from V and 0 from J; bases not matched to a gene: 2. The CDR3 loop spans 15 amino acids. The germline CDR1 and CDR2 sequences are SGDLS and YYNGEE. In DNA form, the CDR3 reads TGTGCCAGCAGCGTAGGTCGGGAGGGCTCCTACGAGCAGTACTTC. Amino acids: CASSVGREGSYEQYF.

The CDR3 sequence: CASSVRVNTEAFF. CDR3 nucleotide sequence: TGTGCCAGCAGCGTTAGGGTGAACACTGAAGCTTTCTTT. The gene calls are TRBV9 and TRBJ1-1; D unresolved. The V end lost 2 bases, the J end lost 0 bases, and 5 bases lay between the germline ends. The CDR3 has 13 residues. CDR1 is SGDLS, CDR2 YYNGEE, per germline.

V gene TRBV28 combines with J gene TRBJ2-7; TRBD2 matches at 12 bases. There are 15 residues in the CDR3. The V gene end was trimmed by 6 bases and the J gene end by 3 bases; junction bases not matched to a gene: 6. The germline CDR1 and CDR2 sequences are MDHEN and SYDVKM. The CDR3 DNA follows: TGTGCCAGCAGGCTTAGACTAGCGGGAGTCTACGAGCAGTACTTC. Translation gives CASRLRLAGVYEQYF.

The V call is TRBV2, the J call TRBJ2-3; D is possibly TRBD2 (6 bases). The CDR3 has 16 amino acids. Germline V gives CDR1 SNHLY, CDR2 FYNNEI. The V end lost 4 bases, the J end lost 0 bases, and 14 bases lay between the germline ends. In nucleotides, the CDR3 is TGTGCCAGCAGTGGGACTACCTTCTCTAGCACAGATACGCAGTATTTT. This translates into CASSGTTFSSTDTQYF.

The J gene is TRBJ1-2, the V gene TRBV5-4, with unresolved D. With 4 bases removed from V and 8 bases from J, the gap between germline ends came to 12 bases. The germline CDR1 and CDR2 sequences are SGHNT and YYREEE (reference sequence). This CDR3 is built from 12 residues. CDR3 in amino acids: CASSLSTIGYTF. CDR3 in DNA: TGTGCCAGCAGCCTGTCGACAATCGGCTACACCTTC. Full variable domain (rest looked up from reference TRBV5-4 and TRBJ1-2): ETGVTQSPTHLIKTRGQQVTLRCSSQSGHNTVSWYQQALGQGPQFIFQYYREEENGRGNFPPRFSGLQFPNYSSELNVNALELDDSALYLCASSLSTIGYTFGSGTRLTVV.

The rearrangement joins TRBV27 to TRBJ2-7; the D gene could be TRBD1 or TRBD2 (5 bases each). The CDR3 runs to 15 residues. Trimming took off 5 bases at V and 5 bases at J, with 19 bases between the two ends. The V gene's germline CDR1 is MNHEY and CDR2 SMNVEV (reference sequence). The CDR3 nucleotides read TGTGCCAGCAGTACCCCCGGGACGGTGATGCACGAGCAGTACTTC. This codes for CASSTPGTVMHEQYF.

The chain combines TRBV30 with TRBJ1-6, with D hard to call. This CDR3 spans 12 amino acids. From germline, CDR1 is GTSNPN and CDR2 SVGIG (reference sequence). The V and J ends lost 0 bases and 8 bases respectively, with 5 bases between them. The CDR3 nucleotides are TGTGCCTGGAGTGTGGAACATTCACCCCTCCACTTT. Translated, it gives CAWSVEHSPLHF. The whole variable domain, remainder taken from reference TRBV30 and TRBJ1-6, is SQTIHQWPATLVQPVGSPLSLECTVEGTSNPNLYWYRQAAGRGLQLLFYSVGIGQISSEVPQNLSASRPQDRQFILSSKKLLLSDSGFYLCAWSVEHSPLHFGNGTRLTVT.

The J gene is TRBJ2-2, the V gene TRBV5-6; D perhaps matches TRBD1 (6 bases). The germline V and J ends were trimmed by 0 bases and 3 bases, with 9 bases remaining between them. The CDR3 sequence is 15 residues long. CDR1 and CDR2 (germline): SGHDT, YYEEEE. In nucleotides, the CDR3 is TGTGCCAGCAGCTTGGAGTCAGGGGACACCGGGGAGCTGTTTTTT. It codes for CASSLESGDTGELFF.